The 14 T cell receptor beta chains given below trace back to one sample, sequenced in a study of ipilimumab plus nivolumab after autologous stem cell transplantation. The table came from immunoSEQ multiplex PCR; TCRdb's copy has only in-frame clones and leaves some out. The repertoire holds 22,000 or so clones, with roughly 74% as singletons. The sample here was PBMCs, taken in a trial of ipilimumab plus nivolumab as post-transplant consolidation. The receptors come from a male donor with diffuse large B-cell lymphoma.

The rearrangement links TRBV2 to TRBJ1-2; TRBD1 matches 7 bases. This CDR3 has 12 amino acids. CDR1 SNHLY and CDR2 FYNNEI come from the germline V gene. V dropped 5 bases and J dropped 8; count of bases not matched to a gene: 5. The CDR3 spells CASSRDRGGYTF. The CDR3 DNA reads TGTGCCAGCAGTCGGGACAGAGGGGGCTACACCTTC.

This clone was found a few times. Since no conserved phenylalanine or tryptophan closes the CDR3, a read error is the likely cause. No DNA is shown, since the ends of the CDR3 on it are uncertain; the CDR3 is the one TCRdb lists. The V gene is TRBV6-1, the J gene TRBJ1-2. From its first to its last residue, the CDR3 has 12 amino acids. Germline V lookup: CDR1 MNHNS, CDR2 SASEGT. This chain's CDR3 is CAIPHTRPRAGE.

Here the CDR3 DNA reads TGTGCCAGTAAAGGGGGACAGGGTTCGGCCGGGGAGCTGTTTTTT. The encoded protein is CASKGGQGSAGELFF. This chain uses TRBV19 with TRBJ2-2, with TRBD1 matching 9 bases. Germline V gene sequence: CDR1 LNHDA, CDR2 SQIVND (reference sequence). V dropped 7 bases and J dropped 6; count of bases not matched to a gene: 9. This CDR3 is built from 15 residues.

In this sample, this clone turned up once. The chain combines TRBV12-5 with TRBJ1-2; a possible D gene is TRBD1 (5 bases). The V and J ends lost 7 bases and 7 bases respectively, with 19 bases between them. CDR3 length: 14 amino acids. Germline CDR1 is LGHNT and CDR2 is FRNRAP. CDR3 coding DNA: TGTGCTAGTGTTTCACAGGCGGGTGTCTCTGGCTACACCTTC. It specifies CASVSQAGVSGYTF.

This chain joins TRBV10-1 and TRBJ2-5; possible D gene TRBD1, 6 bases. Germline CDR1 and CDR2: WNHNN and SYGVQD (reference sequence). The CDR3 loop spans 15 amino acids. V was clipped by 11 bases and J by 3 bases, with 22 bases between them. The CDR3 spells CAYIRTARTEETQYF. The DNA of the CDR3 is TGCGCCTATATTAGGACAGCCCGAACCGAAGAGACCCAGTACTTC.

This CDR3 reads CASSRTPWGGETYEQYF. CDR3 in DNA: TGCGCCAGCAGCCGGACGCCGTGGGGCGGGGAAACCTACGAGCAGTACTTC. J is TRBJ2-7 and V is TRBV4-1, with D possibly being TRBD2 (6 bases). Germline assignment: CDR1 MGHRA and CDR2 YSYEKL. Trimming removed 4 bases at V and 2 bases at J, with 21 bases between. The CDR3 is 17 amino acids.

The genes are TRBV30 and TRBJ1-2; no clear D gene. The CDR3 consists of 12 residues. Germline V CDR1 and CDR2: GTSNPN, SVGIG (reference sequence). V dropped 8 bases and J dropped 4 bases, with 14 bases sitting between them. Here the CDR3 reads CATSHLTYGYTF. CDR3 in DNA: TGTGCCACTTCCCACCTTACCTATGGCTACACCTTC.

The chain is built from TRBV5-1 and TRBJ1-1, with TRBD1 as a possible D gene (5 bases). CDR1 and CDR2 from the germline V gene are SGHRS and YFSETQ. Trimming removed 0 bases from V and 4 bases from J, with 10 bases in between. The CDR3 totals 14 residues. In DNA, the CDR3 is TGCGCCAGCAGCTTGGCCTGGGGGAGCACTGAAGCTTTCTTT. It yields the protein CASSLAWGSTEAFF.

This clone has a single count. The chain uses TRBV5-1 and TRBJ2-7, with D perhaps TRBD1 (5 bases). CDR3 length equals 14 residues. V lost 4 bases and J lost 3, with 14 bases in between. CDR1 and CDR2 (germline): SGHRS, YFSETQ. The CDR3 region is CASSPRTDSYEQYF. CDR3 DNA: TGCGCCAGCAGCCCTCGTACCGACAGCTACGAGCAGTACTTC.

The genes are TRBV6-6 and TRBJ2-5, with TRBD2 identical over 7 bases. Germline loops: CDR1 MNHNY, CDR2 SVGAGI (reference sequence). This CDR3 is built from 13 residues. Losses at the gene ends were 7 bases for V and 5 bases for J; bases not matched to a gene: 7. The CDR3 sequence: CASTPPGGETQYF. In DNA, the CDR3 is TGTGCCAGCACCCCGCCCGGGGGGGAGACCCAGTACTTC.

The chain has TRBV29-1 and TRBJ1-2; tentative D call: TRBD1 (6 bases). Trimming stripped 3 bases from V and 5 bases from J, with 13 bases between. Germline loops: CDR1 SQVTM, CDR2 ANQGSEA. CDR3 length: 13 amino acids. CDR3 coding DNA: TGCAGCGTTGATCAGGGGAGTGGGTATGGCTACACCTTC. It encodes CSVDQGSGYGYTF.

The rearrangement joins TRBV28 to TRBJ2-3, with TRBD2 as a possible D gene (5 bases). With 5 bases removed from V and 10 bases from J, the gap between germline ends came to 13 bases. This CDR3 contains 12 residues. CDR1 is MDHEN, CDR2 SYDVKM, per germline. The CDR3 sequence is CASSPPGNPQYF. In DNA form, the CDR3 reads TGTGCCAGCAGTCCCCCGGGGAATCCGCAGTATTTT.

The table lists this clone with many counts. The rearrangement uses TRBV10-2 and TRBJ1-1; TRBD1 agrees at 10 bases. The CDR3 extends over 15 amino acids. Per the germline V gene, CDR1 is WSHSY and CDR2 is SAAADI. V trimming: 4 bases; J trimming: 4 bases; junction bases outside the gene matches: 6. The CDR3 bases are TGCGCCAGCAGTGCCCCGGGACAGGGGTCCACTGAAGCTTTCTTT. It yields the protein CASSAPGQGSTEAFF.

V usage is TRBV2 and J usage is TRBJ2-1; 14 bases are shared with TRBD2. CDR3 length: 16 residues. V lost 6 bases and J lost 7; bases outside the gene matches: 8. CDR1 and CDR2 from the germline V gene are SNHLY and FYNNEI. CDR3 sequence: CASRKGLAGGWNEQFF. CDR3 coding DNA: TGTGCCAGCAGGAAAGGACTAGCGGGAGGTTGGAATGAGCAGTTCTTC.